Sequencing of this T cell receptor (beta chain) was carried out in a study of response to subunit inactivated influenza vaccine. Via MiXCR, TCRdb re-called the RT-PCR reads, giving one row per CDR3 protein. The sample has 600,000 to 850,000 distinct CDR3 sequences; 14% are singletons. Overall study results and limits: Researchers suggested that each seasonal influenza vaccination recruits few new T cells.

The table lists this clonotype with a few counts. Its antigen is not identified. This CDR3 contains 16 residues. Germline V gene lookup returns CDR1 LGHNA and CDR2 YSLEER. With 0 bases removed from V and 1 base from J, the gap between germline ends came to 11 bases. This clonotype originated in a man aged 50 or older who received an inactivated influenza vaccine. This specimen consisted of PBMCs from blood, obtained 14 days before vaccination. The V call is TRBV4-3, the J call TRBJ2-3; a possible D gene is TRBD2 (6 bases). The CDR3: CASSQDLRGGTDTQYF. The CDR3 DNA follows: TGCGCCAGCAGCCAAGATTTACGCGGGGGCACAGATACGCAGTATTTT.